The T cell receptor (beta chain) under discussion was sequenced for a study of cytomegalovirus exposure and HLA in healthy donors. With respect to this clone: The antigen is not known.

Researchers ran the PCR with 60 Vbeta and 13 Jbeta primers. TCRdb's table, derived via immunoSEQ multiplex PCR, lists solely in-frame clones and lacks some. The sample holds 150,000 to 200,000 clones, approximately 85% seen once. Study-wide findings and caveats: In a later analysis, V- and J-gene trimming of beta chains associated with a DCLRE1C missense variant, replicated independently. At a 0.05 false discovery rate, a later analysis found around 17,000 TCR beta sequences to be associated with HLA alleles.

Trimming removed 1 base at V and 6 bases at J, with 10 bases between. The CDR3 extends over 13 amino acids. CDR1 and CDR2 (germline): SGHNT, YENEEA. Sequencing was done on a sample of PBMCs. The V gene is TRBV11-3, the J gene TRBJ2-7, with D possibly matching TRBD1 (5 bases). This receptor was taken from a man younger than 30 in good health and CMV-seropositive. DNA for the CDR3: TGTGCCAGCAGCTTAGGTGCCCAGGGCGAGCAGTACTTC. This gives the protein CASSLGAQGEQYF.